The 18 T cell receptor beta chains reported below all come from one sample, sequenced in a study of T cell responses to AZD1222 COVID-19 vaccine. The data were produced by immunoSEQ multiplex PCR, yet TCRdb's version contains in-frame clones alone and is incomplete. Of about 170,000 clones detected, 75% to 95% appear once; the ten largest clones hold roughly 2.8%. The material was peripheral blood, obtained on day 0 of AZD1222 vaccination. Every receptor here comes from an adult in good health.

The gene calls are TRBV2 and TRBJ1-5; TRBD1 matches 9 bases. The junction had 3 bases not matched to a gene; V was cut back by 0 bases and J by 6 bases. This CDR3 is built from 15 residues. CDR1 is SNHLY, CDR2 FYNNEI, per germline. The CDR3 is CASSEAGTGIQPQHF. CDR3 sequence (DNA): TGTGCCAGCAGTGAAGCCGGGACAGGGATTCAGCCCCAGCATTTT.

V and J are TRBV2 and TRBJ1-2; 8 nucleotides match TRBD1. Germline trimming cut 4 bases from V and 0 bases from J; bases unmatched to any gene: 7. This CDR3 comprises 16 residues. Germline V gives CDR1 SNHLY, CDR2 FYNNEI. The DNA of the CDR3 is TGTGCCAGCAGTGGCGGATCGGACAGGGCTAACTATGGCTACACCTTC. Protein sequence: CASSGGSDRANYGYTF.

The table lists this clone with a few counts. The chain couples TRBV5-4 to TRBJ2-2; D ambiguous. The ends were cut back, 0 bases at V and 4 bases at J, with 16 bases in the middle. CDR1 and CDR2 (germline): SGHNT, YYREEE (reference sequence). CDR3 length: 17 amino acids. The CDR3 DNA reads as TGTGCCAGCAGCTTGGTCCCGATGGCTCGGAGCACCGGGGAGCTGTTTTTT. This encodes CASSLVPMARSTGELFF.

The CDR3, as DNA: TGTGCCAGCAGCTTGACAGGACCCACTGAAGCTTTCTTT. This translates into CASSLTGPTEAFF. The chain links TRBV7-2 to TRBJ1-1, with D perhaps TRBD1 (6 bases). The CDR3 covers 13 residues. Trimming took 3 bases from V and 4 from J, leaving 9 bases between them. Germline CDR1 and CDR2: SGHTA and FQGNSA. Using reference TRBV7-2 and TRBJ1-1 for the parts outside the CDR3, the full variable domain is GAGVSQSPSNKVTEKGKDVELRCDPISGHTALYWYRQSLGQGLEFLIYFQGNSAPDKSGLPSDRFSAERTGGSVSTLTIQRTQQEDSAVYLCASSLTGPTEAFFGQGTRLTVV.

The V gene is TRBV12-5, the J gene TRBJ1-1; no clear D gene. This CDR3 comprises 12 residues. Trimming stripped 1 base from V and 4 bases from J, with 4 bases between. Germline V gives CDR1 LGHNT, CDR2 FRNRAP. CDR3: CASGLGSTEAFF. DNA for the CDR3: TGTGCTAGTGGTTTGGGGAGCACTGAAGCTTTCTTT. The whole variable domain, filled in from reference TRBV12-5 and TRBJ1-1, reads DARVTQTPRHKVTEMGQEVTMRCQPILGHNTVFWYRQTMMQGLELLAYFRNRAPLDDSGMPKDRFSAEMPDATLATLKIQPSEPRDSAVYFCASGLGSTEAFFGQGTRLTVV.

V is TRBV4-2 and J is TRBJ2-7; 7 bases map to TRBD1. The CDR3 length is 14 residues. V lost 4 bases and J lost 7; bases outside the gene matches: 10. The germline V gene encodes CDR1 LGHNA and CDR2 YNFKEQ. In DNA, the CDR3 is TGTGCCAGCAGCCCGGGACAGTCCGGTTTAGAGCAGTACTTC. It translates to CASSPGQSGLEQYF.

This rearrangement joins TRBV5-6 to TRBJ1-6; D not resolved. Between the trimmed V and J ends, which lost 0 bases and 0 bases, there was a span of 4 bases. Germline CDR1 is SGHDT and CDR2 is YYEEEE. CDR3 length: 15 amino acids. The CDR3 sequence is CASSLVGSYNSPLHF. The CDR3 DNA reads TGTGCCAGCAGCTTGGTGGGCTCCTATAATTCACCCCTCCACTTT.

The chain employs TRBV28 and TRBJ2-7; 7 nucleotides agree with TRBD1. The CDR3 length is 14 residues. V was clipped by 6 bases and J by 2 bases; unmatched bases: 7. Germline CDR1 is MDHEN and CDR2 is SYDVKM. CDR3 sequence (DNA): TGTGCCAGCAGCACCTCCGACAGGGCCTACGAGCAGTACTTC. Residues: CASSTSDRAYEQYF.

The chain carries TRBV4-3 and TRBJ2-2; tentatively, D is TRBD1 (5 bases). V was trimmed by 3 bases and J by 3 bases, leaving 11 bases between them. Germline V lookup: CDR1 LGHNA, CDR2 YSLEER. This CDR3 region has 15 residues. In DNA form, the CDR3 reads TGCGCCAGCAGCCAGGACAAAGCCTACACCGGGGAGCTGTTTTTT. Residues: CASSQDKAYTGELFF.

This chain uses TRBV5-8 with TRBJ1-5, with 8 bases aligning to TRBD1. CDR1 SGHTS and CDR2 YDEGEE come from the germline V gene. CDR3 length: 14 residues. Trimming removed 5 bases from V and 2 bases from J; junction bases left unmatched: 3. The CDR3 loop reads CASSADRGNQPQHF. CDR3 sequence (DNA): TGTGCCAGCAGTGCGGACAGGGGCAATCAGCCCCAGCATTTT.

The chain recombines TRBV19 with TRBJ1-4, with a tentative D call TRBD1 (6 bases). Germline CDR1 is LNHDA and CDR2 is SQIVND (reference sequence). Trimming took 6 bases from V and 2 from J, leaving 10 bases between them. The CDR3 contains 14 residues. In DNA form, the CDR3 reads TGTGCCAGTAGCCTGGACAGTACTAATGAAAAACTGTTTTTT. Protein: CASSLDSTNEKLFF.

This clone has just a few counts. In nucleotides, the CDR3 is TGTGCCAGCAGACACCCTACAGGGAGAGGGAAGGGCTACACCTTC. The encoded protein is CASRHPTGRGKGYTF. The genes are TRBV7-2 and TRBJ1-2; a possible D gene is TRBD1 (6 bases). Trimming left V 6 bases short and J 8 bases short, with 22 bases between. The CDR3 is 15 amino acids. The V gene's germline CDR1 is SGHTA and CDR2 FQGNSA.

Comments on this clone: This sample includes further DNA sequences coding for the same CDR3. The DNA for the CDR3 is TGTGCCAGCAGTTCCAGGTATGGCTACACCTTC. Translating gives CASSSRYGYTF. This rearrangement joins TRBV12-3 or TRBV12-4 to TRBJ1-2; no clear D. CDR3 length: 11 amino acids. V was trimmed by 4 bases and J by 5 bases, leaving 5 bases between them.

The rearrangement uses TRBV7-2 and TRBJ1-4; perhaps TRBD1 as D (5 bases). The V end lost 5 bases, the J end lost 8 bases, and 18 bases lay between the germline ends. CDR1 SGHTA and CDR2 FQGNSA come from the germline V gene. The CDR3 runs to 15 residues. The CDR3 nucleotides are TGTGCCAGCAGCCCCGGGGGAGGGGTCAACGAAAAACTGTTTTTT. It translates to CASSPGGGVNEKLFF.

This chain links TRBV24-1 with TRBJ1-5; D may be TRBD1 (5 bases). Germline assignment: CDR1 KGHDR and CDR2 SFDVKD. V was shortened by 4 bases and J by 7 bases, with 19 bases between the two germline ends. This CDR3 region has 16 residues. CDR3 amino acids: CATSDLAGRGNQPQHF. Here the CDR3 DNA reads TGTGCCACCAGTGACTTGGCGGGGCGGGGGAACCAGCCCCAGCATTTT.

About this clone: The same CDR3 also results from other DNA sequences found in this sample. This chain uses TRBV9 with TRBJ1-1, with D possibly matching TRBD1 (6 bases). Germline assignment: CDR1 SGDLS and CDR2 YYNGEE. The CDR3 is made up of 15 amino acids. Trimming removed 3 bases from V and 1 base from J, with 13 bases in between. The CDR3 protein is CASSAGTLGNTEAFF. The CDR3 nucleotides read TGTGCCAGCAGCGCTGGGACATTAGGGAACACTGAAGCTTTCTTT.

In DNA, the CDR3 is TGCGCCAGCAGCCAAGCGCCGACAGTCGACTATGGCTACACCTTC. Amino acids: CASSQAPTVDYGYTF. The chain couples TRBV4-1 to TRBJ1-2, with TRBD1 as a possible D gene (5 bases). CDR1 is MGHRA, CDR2 YSYEKL, per germline. Trimming cost V 1 base and J 3 bases, with 12 bases left between them. The CDR3 consists of 15 residues.

This chain links TRBV9 with TRBJ1-1, with D perhaps TRBD1 (6 bases). Trimming stripped 7 bases from V and 0 bases from J, with 13 bases between. CDR1 and CDR2 (germline): SGDLS, YYNGEE. The CDR3 contains 14 residues. The CDR3 nucleotides are TGTGCCAGCGGTCTGGGGGGCGTGAACACTGAAGCTTTCTTT. Translation: CASGLGGVNTEAFF. The variable domain in full, completed from reference TRBV9 and TRBJ1-1, reads DSGVTQTPKHLITATGQRVTLRCSPRSGDLSVYWYQQSLDQGLQFLIQYYNGEERAKGNILERFSAQQFPDLHSELNLSSLELGDSALYFCASGLGGVNTEAFFGQGTRLTVV.